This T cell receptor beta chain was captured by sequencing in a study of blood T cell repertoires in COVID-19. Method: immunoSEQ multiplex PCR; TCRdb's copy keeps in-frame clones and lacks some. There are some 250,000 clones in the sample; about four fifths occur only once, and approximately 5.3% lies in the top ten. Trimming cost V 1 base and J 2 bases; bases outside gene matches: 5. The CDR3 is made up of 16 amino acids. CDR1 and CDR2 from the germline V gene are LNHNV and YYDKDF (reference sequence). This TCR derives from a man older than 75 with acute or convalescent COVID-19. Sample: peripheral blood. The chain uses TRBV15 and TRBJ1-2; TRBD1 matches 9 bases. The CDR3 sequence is CATSRGGQGMNYGYTF. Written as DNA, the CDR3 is TGTGCCACCAGCAGAGGGGGACAGGGTATGAACTATGGCTACACCTTC.